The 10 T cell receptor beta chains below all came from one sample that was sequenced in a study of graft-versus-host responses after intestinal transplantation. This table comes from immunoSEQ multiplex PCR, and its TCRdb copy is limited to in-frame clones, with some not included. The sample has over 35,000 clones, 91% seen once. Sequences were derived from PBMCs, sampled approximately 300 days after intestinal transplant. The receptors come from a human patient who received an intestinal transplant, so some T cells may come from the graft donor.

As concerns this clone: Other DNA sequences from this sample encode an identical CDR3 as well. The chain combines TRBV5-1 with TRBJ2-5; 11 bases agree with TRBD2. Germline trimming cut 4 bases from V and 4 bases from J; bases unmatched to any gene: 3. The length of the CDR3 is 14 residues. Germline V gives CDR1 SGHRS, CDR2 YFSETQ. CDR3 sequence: CASSLGTSGETQYF. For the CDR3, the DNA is TGCGCCAGCAGCCTCGGGACTAGCGGAGAGACCCAGTACTTC.

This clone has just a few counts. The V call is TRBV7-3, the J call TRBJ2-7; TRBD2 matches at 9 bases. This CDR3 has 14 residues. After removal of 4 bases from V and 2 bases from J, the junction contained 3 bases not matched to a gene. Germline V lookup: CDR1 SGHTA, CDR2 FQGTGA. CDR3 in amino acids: CASSSLAGPYEQYF. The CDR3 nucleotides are TGTGCCAGCAGCTCGCTAGCGGGACCCTACGAGCAGTACTTC.

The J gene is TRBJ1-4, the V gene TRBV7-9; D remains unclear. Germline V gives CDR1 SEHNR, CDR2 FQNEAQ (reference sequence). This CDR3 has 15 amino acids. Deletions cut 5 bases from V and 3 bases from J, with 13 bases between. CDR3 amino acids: CASSLQGSSNEKLFF. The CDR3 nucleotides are TGTGCCAGCAGCCTACAAGGGAGTTCTAATGAAAAACTGTTTTTT.

The CDR3 loop reads CASSLKTAFNLYEQYF. CDR3 DNA sequence: TGTGCCAGCAGCCTTAAGACAGCATTCAACCTCTACGAGCAGTACTTC. The chain couples TRBV5-6 to TRBJ2-7; D is perhaps TRBD1 (5 bases). Germline assignment: CDR1 SGHDT and CDR2 YYEEEE. V was trimmed by 4 bases and J by 3 bases, leaving 20 bases between them. The CDR3 runs 16 residues.

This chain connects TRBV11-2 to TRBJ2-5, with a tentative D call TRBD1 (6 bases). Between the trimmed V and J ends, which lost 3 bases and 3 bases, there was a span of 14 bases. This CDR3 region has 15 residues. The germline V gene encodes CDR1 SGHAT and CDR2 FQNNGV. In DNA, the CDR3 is TGTGCCAGCAGCTTGATGACAGGCCAGGAAGAGACCCAGTACTTC. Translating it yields CASSLMTGQEETQYF.

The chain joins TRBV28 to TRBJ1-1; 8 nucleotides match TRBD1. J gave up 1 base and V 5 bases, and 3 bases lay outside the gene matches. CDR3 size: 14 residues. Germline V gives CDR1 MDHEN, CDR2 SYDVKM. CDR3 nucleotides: TGTGCCAGCAGTCATGGACAGGGGAACACTGAAGCTTTCTTT. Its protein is CASSHGQGNTEAFF. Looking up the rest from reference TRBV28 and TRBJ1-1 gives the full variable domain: DVKVTQSSRYLVKRTGEKVFLECVQDMDHENMFWYRQDPGLGLRLIYFSYDVKMKEKGDIPEGYSVSREKKERFSLILESASTNQTSMYLCASSHGQGNTEAFFGQGTRLTVV.

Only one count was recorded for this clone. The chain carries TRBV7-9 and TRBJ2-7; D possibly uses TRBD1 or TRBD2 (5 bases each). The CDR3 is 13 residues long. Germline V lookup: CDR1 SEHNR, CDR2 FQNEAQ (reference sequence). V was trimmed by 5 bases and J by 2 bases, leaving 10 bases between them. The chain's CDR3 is CASSRDGTYEQYF. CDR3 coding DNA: TGTGCCAGCAGCCGGGACGGTACCTACGAGCAGTACTTC.

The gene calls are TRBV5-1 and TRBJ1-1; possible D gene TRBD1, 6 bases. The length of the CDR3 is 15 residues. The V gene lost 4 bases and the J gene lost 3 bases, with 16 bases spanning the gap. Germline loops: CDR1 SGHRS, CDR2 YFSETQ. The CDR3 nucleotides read TGCGCCAGCAGCCGGGCGCCAGGGGAGTACACTGAAGCTTTCTTT. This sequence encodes CASSRAPGEYTEAFF.

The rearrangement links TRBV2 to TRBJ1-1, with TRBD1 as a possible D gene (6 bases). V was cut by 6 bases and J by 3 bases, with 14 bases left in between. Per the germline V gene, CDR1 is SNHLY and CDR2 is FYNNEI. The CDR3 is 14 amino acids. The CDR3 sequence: CASRPIRQDTEAFF. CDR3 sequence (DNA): TGTGCCAGCAGGCCTATAAGACAGGACACTGAAGCTTTCTTT.

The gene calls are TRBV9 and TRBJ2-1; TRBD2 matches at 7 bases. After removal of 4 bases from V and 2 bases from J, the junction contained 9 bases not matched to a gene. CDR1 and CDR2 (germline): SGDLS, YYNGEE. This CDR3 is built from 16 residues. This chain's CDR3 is CASSKGGTPTYNEQFF. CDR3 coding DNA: TGTGCCAGCAGCAAGGGAGGGACGCCGACCTACAATGAGCAGTTCTTC.